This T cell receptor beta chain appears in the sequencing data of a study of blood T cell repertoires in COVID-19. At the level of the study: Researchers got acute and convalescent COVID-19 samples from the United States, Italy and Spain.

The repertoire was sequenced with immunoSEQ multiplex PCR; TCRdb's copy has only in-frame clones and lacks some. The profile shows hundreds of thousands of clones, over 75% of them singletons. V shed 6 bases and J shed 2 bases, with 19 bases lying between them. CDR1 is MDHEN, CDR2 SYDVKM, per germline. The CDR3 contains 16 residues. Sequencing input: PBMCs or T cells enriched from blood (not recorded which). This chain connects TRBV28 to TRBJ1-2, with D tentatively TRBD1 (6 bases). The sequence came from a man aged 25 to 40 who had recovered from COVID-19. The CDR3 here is CASSSTFDRLNYGYTF. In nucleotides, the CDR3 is TGTGCCAGCAGCTCCACCTTCGACAGGCTAAACTATGGCTACACCTTC.